A selection of T cell receptor beta chains follows, all from one sample in a study of blood T cell repertoires in COVID-19. Sequenced by immunoSEQ multiplex PCR; TCRdb stores in-frame clones only, minus some. The data show 70,000 to 75,000 clones, roughly 80% seen once. Sequencing was performed on peripheral blood. The source is a woman in her sixties or seventies with acute or convalescent COVID-19. Both conserved end residues are part of each CDR3. D genes are given only for firm matches.

d_gene	v_gene	j_gene	CDR3aa	CDR3nt
-	TRBV6-5	TRBJ1-6	CASSYGGDNSPLHF	TGTGCCAGCAGTTATGGAGGGGATAATTCACCCCTCCACTTT
-	TRBV6-6	TRBJ1-5	CASSSTGSEQPQHF	TGTGCCAGCAGTTCTACAGGGAGTGAACAGCCCCAGCATTTT
-	TRBV6-1	TRBJ2-3	CASSERQASQDTQYF	TGTGCCAGCAGTGAACGACAGGCCTCCCAGGATACGCAGTATTTT
-	TRBV5-1	TRBJ1-2	CASSLDQGLRGNGYTF	TGCGCCAGCAGCTTGGACCAGGGGCTCCGAGGGAATGGCTACACCTTC
-	TRBV5-1	TRBJ2-1	CASSLVGSLSEQFF	TGCGCCAGCAGCTTGGTCGGGTCCCTCTCTGAGCAGTTCTTC
TRBD2	TRBV7-2	TRBJ2-3	CASSFSGGYTDTQYF	TGTGCCAGCAGCTTTTCCGGGGGGTACACAGATACGCAGTATTTT
-	TRBV27	TRBJ2-7	CASRKQGGEQYF	TGTGCCAGCAGAAAACAGGGGGGGGAGCAGTACTTC
-	TRBV28	TRBJ2-6	CASKRSPSSGANVLTF	TGTGCCAGCAAGAGATCCCCGAGCTCTGGGGCCAACGTCCTGACTTTC
TRBD1	TRBV19	TRBJ1-6	CASSTTYRGNSPLHF	TGTGCCAGTAGTACTACATACAGGGGTAATTCACCCCTCCACTTT
-	TRBV19	TRBJ2-3	CASSTGGSSTDTQYF	TGTGCCAGTAGTACCGGGGGATCTAGCACAGATACGCAGTATTTT